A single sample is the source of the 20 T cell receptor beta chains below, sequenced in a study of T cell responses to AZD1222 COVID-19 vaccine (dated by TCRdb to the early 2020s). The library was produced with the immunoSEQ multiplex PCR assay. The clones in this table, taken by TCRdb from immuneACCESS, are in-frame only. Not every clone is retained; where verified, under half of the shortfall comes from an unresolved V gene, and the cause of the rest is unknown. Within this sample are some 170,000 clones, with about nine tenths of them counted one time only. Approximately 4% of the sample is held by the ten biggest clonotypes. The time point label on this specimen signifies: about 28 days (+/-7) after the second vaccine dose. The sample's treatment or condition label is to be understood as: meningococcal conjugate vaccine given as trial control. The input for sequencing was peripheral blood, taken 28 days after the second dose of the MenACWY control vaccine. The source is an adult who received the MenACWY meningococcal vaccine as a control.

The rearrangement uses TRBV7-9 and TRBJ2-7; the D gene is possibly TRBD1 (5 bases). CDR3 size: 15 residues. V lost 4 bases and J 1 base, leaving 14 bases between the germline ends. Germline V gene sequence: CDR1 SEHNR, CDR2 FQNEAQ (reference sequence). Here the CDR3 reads CASSYLGALSYEQYF. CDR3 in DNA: TGTGCCAGCAGCTATCTAGGGGCCCTTTCCTACGAGCAGTACTTC.

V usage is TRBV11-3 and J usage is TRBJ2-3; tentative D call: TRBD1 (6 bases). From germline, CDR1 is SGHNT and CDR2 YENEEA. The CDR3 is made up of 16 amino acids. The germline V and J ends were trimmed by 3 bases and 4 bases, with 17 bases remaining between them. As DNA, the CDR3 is TGTGCCAGCAGCTTTGGTAGCTCTGAGGGGGCAGATACGCAGTATTTT. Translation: CASSFGSSEGADTQYF.

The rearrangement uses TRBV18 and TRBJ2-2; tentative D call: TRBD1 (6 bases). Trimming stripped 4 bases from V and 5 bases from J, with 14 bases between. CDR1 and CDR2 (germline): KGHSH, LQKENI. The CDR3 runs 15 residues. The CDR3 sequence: CASSRRTEWTGELFF. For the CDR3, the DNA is TGTGCCAGCTCACGACGGACAGAGTGGACCGGGGAGCTGTTTTTT.

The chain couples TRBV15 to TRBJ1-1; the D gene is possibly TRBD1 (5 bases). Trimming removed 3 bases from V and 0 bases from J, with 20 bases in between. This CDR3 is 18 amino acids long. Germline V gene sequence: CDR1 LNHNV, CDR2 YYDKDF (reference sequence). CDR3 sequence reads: CATSRDIRGNRLNTEAFF. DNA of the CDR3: TGTGCCACCAGCAGGGATATACGGGGAAACAGGTTGAACACTGAAGCTTTCTTT.

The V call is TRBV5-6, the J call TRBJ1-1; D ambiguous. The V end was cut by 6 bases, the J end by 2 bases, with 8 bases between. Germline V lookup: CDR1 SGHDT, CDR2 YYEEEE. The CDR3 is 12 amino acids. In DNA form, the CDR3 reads TGTGCCAGCATCTCCCGAAACACTGAAGCTTTCTTT. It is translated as CASISRNTEAFF.

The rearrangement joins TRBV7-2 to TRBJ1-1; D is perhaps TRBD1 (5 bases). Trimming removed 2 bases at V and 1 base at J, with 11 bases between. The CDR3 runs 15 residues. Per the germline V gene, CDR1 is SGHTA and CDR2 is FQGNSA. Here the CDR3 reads CASSLRQGGNTEAFF. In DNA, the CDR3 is TGTGCCAGCAGCTTAAGGCAGGGAGGGAACACTGAAGCTTTCTTT. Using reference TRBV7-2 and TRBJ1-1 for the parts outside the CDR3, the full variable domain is GAGVSQSPSNKVTEKGKDVELRCDPISGHTALYWYRQSLGQGLEFLIYFQGNSAPDKSGLPSDRFSAERTGGSVSTLTIQRTQQEDSAVYLCASSLRQGGNTEAFFGQGTRLTVV.

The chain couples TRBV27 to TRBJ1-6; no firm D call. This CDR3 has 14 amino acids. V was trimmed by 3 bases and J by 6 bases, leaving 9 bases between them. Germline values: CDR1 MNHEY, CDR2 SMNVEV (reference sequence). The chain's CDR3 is CASSFLEPNSPLHF. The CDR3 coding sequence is TGTGCCAGCAGTTTTTTGGAACCTAATTCACCCCTCCACTTT.

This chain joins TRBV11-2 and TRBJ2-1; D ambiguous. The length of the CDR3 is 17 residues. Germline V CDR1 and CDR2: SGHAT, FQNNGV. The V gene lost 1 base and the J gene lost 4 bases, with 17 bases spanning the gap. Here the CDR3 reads CASSLAGRFLPYNEQFF. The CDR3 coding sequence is TGTGCCAGCAGCTTAGCGGGCAGGTTCCTTCCATACAATGAGCAGTTCTTC.

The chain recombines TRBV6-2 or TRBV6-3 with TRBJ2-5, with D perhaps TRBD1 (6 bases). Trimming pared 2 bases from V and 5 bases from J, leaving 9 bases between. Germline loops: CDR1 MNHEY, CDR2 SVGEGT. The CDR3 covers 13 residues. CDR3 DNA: TGTGCCAGCAGTTACACAGGGAAGGAGACCCAGTACTTC. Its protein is CASSYTGKETQYF.

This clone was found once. CDR3 region: CASSYSRAVQPQHF. In DNA, the CDR3 is TGTGCCAGCAGTTACTCGAGGGCGGTGCAGCCCCAGCATTTT. The genes are TRBV6-5 and TRBJ1-5; D is unresolved. Per the germline V gene, CDR1 is MNHEY and CDR2 is SVGAGI. V was clipped by 0 bases and J by 7 bases, with 10 bases between them. This CDR3 has 14 amino acids.

The CDR3 nucleotides read TGCAGCGTTGTCCTTGGAGACAATGAGCAGTTCTTC. Amino acids: CSVVLGDNEQFF. The V gene is TRBV29-1, the J gene TRBJ2-1, with unresolved D. Per germline, CDR1 SQVTM and CDR2 ANQGSEA. Trimming stripped 4 bases from V and 5 bases from J, with 9 bases between. CDR3 length: 12 residues.

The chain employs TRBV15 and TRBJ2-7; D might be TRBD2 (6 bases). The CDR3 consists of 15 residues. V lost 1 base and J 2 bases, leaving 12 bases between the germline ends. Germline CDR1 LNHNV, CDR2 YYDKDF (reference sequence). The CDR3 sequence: CATSRVRDLPYEQYF. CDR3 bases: TGTGCCACCAGCAGAGTACGGGACTTACCCTACGAGCAGTACTTC. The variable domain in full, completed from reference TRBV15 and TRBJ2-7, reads DAMVIQNPRYQVTQFGKPVTLSCSQTLNHNVMYWYQQKSSQAPKLLFHYYDKDFNNEADTPDNFQSRRPNTSFCFLDIRSPGLGDTAMYLCATSRVRDLPYEQYFGPGTRLTVT.

The CDR3, as DNA: TGTGCCAGCAGTTACGGGATCTCGGGGTACGAGCAGTACTTC. Translation gives CASSYGISGYEQYF. This rearrangement joins TRBV2 to TRBJ2-7; D possibly corresponds to TRBD2 (5 bases). The CDR3 is made up of 14 amino acids. Germline values: CDR1 SNHLY, CDR2 FYNNEI. Trimming left V 5 bases short and J 4 bases short, with 15 bases between.

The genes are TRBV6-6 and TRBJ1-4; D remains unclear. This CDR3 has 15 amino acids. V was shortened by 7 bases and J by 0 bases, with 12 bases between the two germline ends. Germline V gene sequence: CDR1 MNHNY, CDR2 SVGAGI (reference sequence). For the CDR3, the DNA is TGTGCCAGCAACTCTGCACTCACAACTAATGAAAAACTGTTTTTT. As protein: CASNSALTTNEKLFF.

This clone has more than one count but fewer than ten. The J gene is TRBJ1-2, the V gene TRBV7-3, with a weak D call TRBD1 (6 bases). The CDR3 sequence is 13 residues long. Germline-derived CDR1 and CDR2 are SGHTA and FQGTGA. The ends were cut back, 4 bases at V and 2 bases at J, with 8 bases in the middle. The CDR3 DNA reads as TGTGCCAGCAGCTCAACAGGGAACTATGGCTACACCTTC. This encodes CASSSTGNYGYTF.

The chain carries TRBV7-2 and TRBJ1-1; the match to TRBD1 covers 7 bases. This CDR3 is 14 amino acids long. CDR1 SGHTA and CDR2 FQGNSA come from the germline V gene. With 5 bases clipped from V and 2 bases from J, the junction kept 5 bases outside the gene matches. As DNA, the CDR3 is TGTGCCAGCAGCCCGTGGACAGGAAACACTGAAGCTTTCTTT. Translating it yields CASSPWTGNTEAFF.

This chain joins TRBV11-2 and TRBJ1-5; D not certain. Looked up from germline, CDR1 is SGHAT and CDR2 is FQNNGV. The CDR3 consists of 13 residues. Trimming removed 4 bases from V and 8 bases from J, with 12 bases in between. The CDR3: CASSSQALEPQHF. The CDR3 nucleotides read TGTGCCAGCAGCTCCCAGGCCCTTGAGCCCCAGCATTTT.

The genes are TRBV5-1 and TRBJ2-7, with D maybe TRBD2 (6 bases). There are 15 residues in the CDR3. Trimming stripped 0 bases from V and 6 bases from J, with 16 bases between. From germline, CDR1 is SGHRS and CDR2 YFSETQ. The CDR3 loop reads CASSLGDSVSPEQYF. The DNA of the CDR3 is TGCGCCAGCAGCTTGGGGGACTCCGTTTCTCCCGAGCAGTACTTC.

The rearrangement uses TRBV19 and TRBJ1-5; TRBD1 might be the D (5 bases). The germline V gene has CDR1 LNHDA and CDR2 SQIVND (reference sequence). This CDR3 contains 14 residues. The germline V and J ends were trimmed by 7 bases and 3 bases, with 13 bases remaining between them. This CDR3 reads CASTLYRNNQPQHF. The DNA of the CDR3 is TGTGCCAGTACCCTATACAGGAACAATCAGCCCCAGCATTTT.

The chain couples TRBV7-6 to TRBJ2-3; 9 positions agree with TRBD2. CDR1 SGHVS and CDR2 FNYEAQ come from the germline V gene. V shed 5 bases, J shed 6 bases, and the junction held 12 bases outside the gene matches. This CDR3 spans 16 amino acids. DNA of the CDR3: TGTGCCAGCAGCCAAATGGCAGCGGGAGGTCTGGATACGCAGTATTTT. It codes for CASSQMAAGGLDTQYF. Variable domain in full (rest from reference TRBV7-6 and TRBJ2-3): GAGVSQSPRYKVTKRGQDVALRCDPISGHVSLYWYRQALGQGPEFLTYFNYEAQQDKSGLPNDRFSAERPEGSISTLTIQRTEQRDSAMYRCASSQMAAGGLDTQYFGPGTRLTVL.